These 21 T cell receptor beta chains originate from one sample sequenced in a study of blood T cell repertoires in COVID-19. The assay was immunoSEQ multiplex PCR, and TCRdb's table has in-frame clones only and misses some. This table has approximately 130,000 clones, approximately 90% appearing once. The sequenced material came from peripheral blood. These receptors were collected from a human donor in a cohort sampled during active COVID-19.

The rearrangement uses TRBV11-2 and TRBJ1-3; 8 nucleotides agree with TRBD1. Per the germline V gene, CDR1 is SGHAT and CDR2 is FQNNGV. Germline trimming cut 5 bases from V and 2 bases from J; bases unmatched to any gene: 5. The CDR3 runs to 15 residues. The CDR3 region has the DNA TGTGCCAGCAGCCTGGACAGGGCCCCTGGAAACACCATATATTTT. Residues: CASSLDRAPGNTIYF.

The chain employs TRBV4-2 and TRBJ2-1; D unclear. This CDR3 contains 13 residues. Germline CDR1 LGHNA, CDR2 YNFKEQ. With 0 bases removed from V and 8 bases from J, the gap between germline ends came to 8 bases. For the CDR3, the DNA is TGTGCCAGCAGCCAAGATATAATCGATGAGCAGTTCTTC. Its translation: CASSQDIIDEQFF.

Comments on this clone: Other DNA variants within this sample encode the same CDR3. V gene TRBV6-5 combines with J gene TRBJ2-1; D uncertain. The V and J ends lost 6 bases and 6 bases respectively, with 6 bases between them. In germline, CDR1 is MNHEY, CDR2 SVGAGI. CDR3 size: 11 residues. CDR3: CASRQRNEQFF. CDR3 bases: TGTGCCAGCAGACAACGCAATGAGCAGTTCTTC.

V and J are TRBV19 and TRBJ2-1; 8 bases agree with TRBD2. V shed 5 bases and J 7 bases; nucleotides not matched to a gene: 10. Germline CDR1 LNHDA, CDR2 SQIVND (reference sequence). CDR3 size: 15 residues. CDR3 in DNA: TGTGCCAGTAGTTCTGGCAGCGGGGGACCGAATGAGCAGTTCTTC. Its translation: CASSSGSGGPNEQFF. Supplemented by reference TRBV19 and TRBJ2-1, the full variable domain reads DGGITQSPKYLFRKEGQNVTLSCEQNLNHDAMYWYRQDPGQGLRLIYYSQIVNDFQKGDIAEGYSVSREKKESFPLTVTSAQKNPTAFYLCASSSGSGGPNEQFFGPGTRLTVL.

The chain carries TRBV3-1 (or the pseudogene TRBV3-2) and TRBJ2-7; a weak D match, TRBD2 (6 bases). CDR3 length: 17 residues. The germline V gene has CDR1 LGHDT and CDR2 YNNKEL (reference sequence). Trimming stripped 5 bases from V and 10 bases from J, with 30 bases between. CDR3 loop: CASSNTGTWAYRGEQYF. The CDR3 DNA sequence: TGTGCCAGCAGCAATACCGGGACTTGGGCCTACCGTGGCGAACAGTACTTC.

This chain's CDR3 is CASSLGGWGEYGYTF. CDR3 sequence (DNA): TGTGCCAGCAGCTTGGGAGGATGGGGGGAATATGGCTACACCTTC. The V and J genes are TRBV5-5 and TRBJ1-2; D might be TRBD1 (5 bases). The V gene lost 0 bases and the J gene lost 5 bases, with 14 bases spanning the gap. CDR1 SGHKS and CDR2 YYEKEE come from the germline V gene (reference sequence). This CDR3 has 15 residues. Variable domain in full (rest from reference TRBV5-5 and TRBJ1-2): DAGVTQSPTHLIKTRGQQVTLRCSPISGHKSVSWYQQVLGQGPQFIFQYYEKEERGRGNFPDRFSARQFPNYSSELNVNALLLGDSALYLCASSLGGWGEYGYTFGSGTRLTVV.

The V gene is TRBV19, the J gene TRBJ2-3; the D gene is possibly TRBD2 (6 bases). The CDR3 sequence is 13 residues long. V shed 10 bases and J shed 0 bases, with 11 bases lying between them. Germline values: CDR1 LNHDA, CDR2 SQIVND (reference sequence). The CDR3 spells CATKRGSTDTQYF. As DNA, the CDR3 is TGTGCCACCAAACGGGGGAGCACAGATACGCAGTATTTT.

The chain has TRBV28 and TRBJ1-5, with 7 bases identical to TRBD1. CDR1 MDHEN and CDR2 SYDVKM come from the germline V gene. V trimming: 8 bases; J trimming: 3 bases; junction bases outside the gene matches: 4. The CDR3 loop spans 13 amino acids. DNA of the CDR3: TGTGCCAGCTGCGACAGGGTCAATCAGCCCCAGCATTTT. Amino acids: CASCDRVNQPQHF.

A few counts support this clone. V and J are TRBV7-2 and TRBJ1-1; a possible D gene is TRBD1 (5 bases). Trimming removed 1 base at V and 5 bases at J, with 20 bases between. The CDR3 is 17 amino acids. CDR1 and CDR2 from the germline V gene are SGHTA and FQGNSA. CDR3 region: CASSLGGFGATATEAFF. CDR3 sequence (DNA): TGTGCCAGCAGCTTAGGGGGATTTGGGGCGACGGCGACTGAAGCTTTCTTT.

The chain links TRBV7-6 to TRBJ2-3, with 10 positions matching TRBD2. The germline CDR1 and CDR2 sequences are SGHVS and FNYEAQ. Trimming cost V 2 bases and J 6 bases; bases outside gene matches: 11. This CDR3 has 17 amino acids. CDR3 bases: TGTGCCAGCAGCTTAACAGCGGGAGGGGGTTCCTCCGATACGCAGTATTTT. Amino acid sequence: CASSLTAGGGSSDTQYF. The full variable domain, its missing parts supplied by reference TRBV7-6 and TRBJ2-3, is GAGVSQSPRYKVTKRGQDVALRCDPISGHVSLYWYRQALGQGPEFLTYFNYEAQQDKSGLPNDRFSAERPEGSISTLTIQRTEQRDSAMYRCASSLTAGGGSSDTQYFGPGTRLTVL.

The chain recombines TRBV10-3 with TRBJ2-3; D unclear. Trimming took 0 bases from V and 2 from J, leaving 9 bases between them. Looked up from germline, CDR1 is ENHRY and CDR2 is SYGVKD. The CDR3 runs 15 residues. CDR3 protein: CAISESNTITDTQYF. CDR3 coding DNA: TGTGCCATCAGTGAGTCGAACACCATCACAGATACGCAGTATTTT.

The chain joins TRBV7-2 to TRBJ1-6; 7 positions match TRBD1. V dropped 2 bases and J dropped 8; count of bases not matched to a gene: 0. In germline, CDR1 is SGHTA, CDR2 FQGNSA. The CDR3 is 13 amino acids. CDR3 sequence (DNA): TGTGCCAGCAGCTTACAGGGGGATTCACCCCTCCACTTT. Encoded protein: CASSLQGDSPLHF. The whole variable domain, remainder taken from reference TRBV7-2 and TRBJ1-6, is GAGVSQSPSNKVTEKGKDVELRCDPISGHTALYWYRQSLGQGLEFLIYFQGNSAPDKSGLPSDRFSAERTGGSVSTLTIQRTQQEDSAVYLCASSLQGDSPLHFGNGTRLTVT.

V usage is TRBV7-8 and J usage is TRBJ2-7; weak D call: TRBD1 (5 bases). V was clipped by 0 bases and J by 4 bases, with 10 bases between them. The CDR3 sequence is 14 residues long. The germline V gene encodes CDR1 SGHVS and CDR2 FQNEAQ. For the CDR3, the DNA is TGTGCCAGCAGCTTAGCAGGGGATGTTTACGAGCAGTACTTC. Translating gives CASSLAGDVYEQYF.

The rearrangement links TRBV18 to TRBJ2-6; 8 bases align to TRBD1. This CDR3 is built from 19 residues. Germline-derived CDR1 and CDR2 are KGHSH and LQKENI. Germline trimming cut 3 bases from V and 0 bases from J; bases unmatched to any gene: 10. The CDR3 reads CASSPTSGTGLSGANVLTF. The CDR3, as DNA: TGTGCCAGCTCACCTACCTCCGGGACAGGCCTCTCTGGGGCCAACGTCCTGACTTTC. The full variable domain, with the rest looked up from reference TRBV18 and TRBJ2-6, is NAGVMQNPRHLVRRRGQEARLRCSPMKGHSHVYWYRQLPEEGLKFMVYLQKENIIDESGMPKERFSAEFPKEGPSILRIQQVVRGDSAAYFCASSPTSGTGLSGANVLTFGAGSRLTVL.

The chain recombines TRBV3-1 (or the pseudogene TRBV3-2) with TRBJ1-4; D perhaps matches TRBD1 (5 bases). Germline lookup yields CDR1 LGHDT and CDR2 YNNKEL (reference sequence). V was trimmed by 6 bases and J by 3 bases, leaving 14 bases between them. The CDR3 contains 15 residues. The CDR3 nucleotides read TGTGCCAGCAGGCCAAGTGCAGGGTCTAATGAAAAACTGTTTTTT. Translation: CASRPSAGSNEKLFF.

The chain combines TRBV7-9 with TRBJ2-7, with 8 bases that match TRBD2. The trim removed 1 base at V and 7 bases at J, leaving 6 bases unmatched. This CDR3 has 14 amino acids. Germline lookup yields CDR1 SEHNR and CDR2 FQNEAQ (reference sequence). As DNA, the CDR3 is TGTGCCAGCAGCTTAGTAGCGGGATGGGGTGAGCAGTACTTC. Amino acids: CASSLVAGWGEQYF.

V and J are TRBV7-9 and TRBJ1-6; 10 bases agree with TRBD1. V was pared by 3 bases and J by 0 bases, with 8 bases of the junction left unmatched. The CDR3 has 19 residues. The germline gives CDR1 SEHNR, CDR2 FQNEAQ (reference sequence). The CDR3 reads CASSLRDRGEISYNSPLHF. Written as DNA, the CDR3 is TGTGCCAGCAGCTTGAGGGACAGGGGAGAAATCTCCTATAATTCACCCCTCCACTTT.

This chain links TRBV19 with TRBJ1-5, with no clear D. Germline-derived CDR1 and CDR2 are LNHDA and SQIVND (reference sequence). The CDR3 totals 17 residues. Trimming took off 3 bases at V and 2 bases at J, with 17 bases between the two ends. Here the CDR3 reads CASSIWVGGIRNQPQHF. CDR3 coding DNA: TGTGCCAGTAGTATTTGGGTTGGAGGTATTCGCAATCAGCCCCAGCATTTT.

CDR3 DNA: TGTGCCAGCCGGGACAGGGTCTATGGCTACACCTTC. The encoded protein is CASRDRVYGYTF. The chain has TRBV28 and TRBJ1-2; TRBD1 matches at 9 bases. Germline CDR1 is MDHEN and CDR2 is SYDVKM. The CDR3 extends over 12 amino acids. Losses at the gene ends were 8 bases for V and 4 bases for J; bases not matched to a gene: 2.

V gene TRBV13 combines with J gene TRBJ2-3; 7 nucleotides agree with TRBD1. V was clipped by 1 base and J by 2 bases; unmatched bases: 6. This CDR3 contains 16 residues. Germline V gene data show CDR1 as PRHDT and CDR2 as FYEKMQ (reference sequence). CDR3: CASSLAGQGDTDTQYF. The CDR3 nucleotides are TGTGCCAGCAGCTTAGCTGGGCAGGGGGACACAGATACGCAGTATTTT.

J is TRBJ2-1 and V is TRBV20-1; a weak D match, TRBD2 (6 bases). This CDR3 is built from 11 residues. V lost 2 bases and J lost 15, with 14 bases in between. CDR1 and CDR2 (germline): DFQATT, SNEGSKA (reference sequence). CDR3 protein: CSARKSTGGFF. CDR3 DNA: TGCAGTGCTAGAAAGTCGACCGGGGGGTTCTTC.